This T cell receptor (beta chain) was documented in a study of cytomegalovirus exposure and HLA in healthy donors. Study-level background: Prior work identified 95 million to 120 million unique TCR beta sequences in some 180 million T cells. Early on, a data release was issued that held 80 million or so unique TCRs from HLA-typed donors. General study findings and limits: An ancestry cluster, one associated with Asian ancestry, reportedly showed fewer N-insertions than the approximately 700-donor mean in a later analysis. In a later analysis, across HLA loci, associated TCR counts were highest for DRB1, lowest for HLA-C.

Details on this clone: Its antigen is not known.

V lost 5 bases to trimming and J lost 0 bases, with 6 bases between them. Germline V gene lookup returns CDR1 SGHTA and CDR2 FQGTGA. The CDR3 sequence is 13 residues long. The PCR used 60 Vbeta and 13 Jbeta primers. This table comes from immunoSEQ multiplex PCR, and its TCRdb copy is limited to in-frame clones, with some not included. This table has approximately 240,000 clones, 82% appearing once. The sample taken for sequencing was PBMCs. The source of this sequence is a woman aged 40-49 years in good health and CMV-seropositive. The chain combines TRBV7-3 with TRBJ2-3; D is uncertain. The CDR3 sequence: CASSTDSTDTQYF. CDR3 nucleotides: TGTGCCAGCAGCACAGATAGCACAGATACGCAGTATTTT.